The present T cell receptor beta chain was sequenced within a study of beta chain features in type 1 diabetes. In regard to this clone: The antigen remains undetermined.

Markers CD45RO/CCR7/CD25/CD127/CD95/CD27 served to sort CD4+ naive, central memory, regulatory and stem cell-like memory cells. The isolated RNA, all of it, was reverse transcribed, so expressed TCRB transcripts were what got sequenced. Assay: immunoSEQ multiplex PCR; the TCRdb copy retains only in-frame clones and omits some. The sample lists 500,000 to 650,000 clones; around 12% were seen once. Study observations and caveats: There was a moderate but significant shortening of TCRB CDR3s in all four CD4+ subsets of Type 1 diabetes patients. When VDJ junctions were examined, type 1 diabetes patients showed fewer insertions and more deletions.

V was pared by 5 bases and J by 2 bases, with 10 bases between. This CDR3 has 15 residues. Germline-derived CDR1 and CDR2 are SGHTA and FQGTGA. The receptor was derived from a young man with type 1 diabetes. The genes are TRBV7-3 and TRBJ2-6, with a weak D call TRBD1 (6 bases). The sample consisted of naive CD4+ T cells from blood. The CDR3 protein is CASSPGQPGANVLTF. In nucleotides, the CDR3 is TGTGCCAGCAGCCCCGGACAGCCTGGGGCCAACGTCCTGACTTTC.